This T cell receptor (beta chain) is drawn from a study of shared T cell receptors in the human thymus. Libraries were prepared by immunoSEQ multiplex PCR; TCRdb keeps only in-frame clonotypes and omits some of them. The data hold just under 550,000 clones, with approximately 78% observed a single time. CDR3 size: 15 residues. Trimming shortened V by 0 bases and J by 3 bases, and 13 bases separated the two germline ends. The germline V gene has CDR1 SGHDT and CDR2 YYEEEE. This clone was seen a few times. The data were also submitted as part of a second study, on human thymus T cells. That work states: Highly overlapping thymic repertoires in unrelated individuals were reported by related research.

Sequencing input: thymocytes. The clonotype comes from a boy younger than two with a congenital heart defect. The chain joins TRBV5-6 to TRBJ2-7, with D tentatively TRBD2 (6 bases). CDR3 loop: CASSLGASADYEQYF. Here the CDR3 DNA reads TGTGCCAGCAGCTTGGGGGCTAGCGCCGACTACGAGCAGTACTTC.